The next 22 T cell receptor beta chains were all read from a single sample in a study of radiotherapy plus CTLA-4 blockade in lung cancer. Profiled with immunoSEQ multiplex PCR; TCRdb holds only in-frame clones, not every one. The sample lists around 110,000 clones, over 80% occurring once. The sample in question was peripheral blood, obtained from a patient treated with radiotherapy plus ipilimumab. Every receptor here comes from a human donor with non-small cell lung cancer that progressed on radiotherapy plus ipilimumab.

V usage is TRBV6-5 and J usage is TRBJ2-7, with a weak D call TRBD2 (5 bases). Trimming shortened V by 0 bases and J by 2 bases, and 11 bases separated the two germline ends. In germline, CDR1 is MNHEY, CDR2 SVGAGI. The CDR3 has 15 amino acids. The CDR3 DNA reads TGTGCCAGCAGTTACTCGCGAGGGAAAACCTACGAGCAGTACTTC. This gives the protein CASSYSRGKTYEQYF.

This chain links TRBV25-1 with TRBJ2-7; D might be TRBD2 (5 bases). V was pared by 2 bases and J by 12 bases, with 11 bases between. The germline V gene encodes CDR1 MGHDK and CDR2 SYGVNS. The CDR3 loop spans 11 amino acids. The CDR3 protein is CASSEGLRLYF. For the CDR3, the DNA is TGTGCCAGCAGTGAAGGACTGCGCTTGTACTTC.

This clone has more than one count but fewer than ten. V usage is TRBV30 and J usage is TRBJ1-1; weak D call: TRBD1 (5 bases). CDR1 and CDR2 (germline): GTSNPN, SVGIG (reference sequence). The V gene lost 8 bases and the J gene lost 4 bases, with 14 bases spanning the gap. The CDR3 runs to 12 residues. The CDR3: CAAGGRSTEAFF. The CDR3 nucleotides are TGTGCCGCGGGGGGTCGAAGCACTGAAGCTTTCTTT.

V gene TRBV28 combines with J gene TRBJ1-1, with TRBD1 as a possible D gene (5 bases). This CDR3 spans 15 amino acids. Trimming shortened V by 6 bases and J by 0 bases, and 14 bases separated the two germline ends. In germline, CDR1 is MDHEN, CDR2 SYDVKM. The CDR3 nucleotides are TGTGCCAGCAGCCCAGGGACTTTGCTGAACACTGAAGCTTTCTTT. Translated, it gives CASSPGTLLNTEAFF.

The chain carries TRBV2 and TRBJ2-7; D perhaps matches TRBD1 (5 bases). Germline values: CDR1 SNHLY, CDR2 FYNNEI. The germline V and J ends were trimmed by 1 base and 6 bases, with 13 bases remaining between them. The CDR3 has 14 residues. This chain's CDR3 is CASSEDRSSTEQYF. In nucleotides, the CDR3 is TGTGCCAGCAGTGAAGACAGGTCCTCCACCGAGCAGTACTTC.

This clone was recorded only once. J is TRBJ1-5 and V is TRBV7-9; TRBD1 is a possible D gene (6 bases). Germline loops: CDR1 SEHNR, CDR2 FQNEAQ (reference sequence). V was clipped by 5 bases and J by 10 bases, with 21 bases between them. CDR3 length equals 15 residues. The CDR3 DNA sequence: TGTGCCAGCAGCCCAAGGGGGGACACACGAGGACCCCAGCATTTT. Its translation is CASSPRGDTRGPQHF.

V gene TRBV7-8 combines with J gene TRBJ1-2; weak D call: TRBD1 (6 bases). The CDR3 has 14 amino acids. V lost 5 bases to trimming and J lost 4 bases, with 14 bases between them. Germline loops: CDR1 SGHVS, CDR2 FQNEAQ. CDR3 sequence (DNA): TGTGCCAGCAGCGCAGGGGATTTGAGCTATGGCTACACCTTC. Protein: CASSAGDLSYGYTF.

This chain links TRBV27 with TRBJ2-1, with 8 bases matching TRBD1. V shed 4 bases and J 5 bases; nucleotides not matched to a gene: 7. CDR3 length: 15 residues. In germline, CDR1 is MNHEY, CDR2 SMNVEV (reference sequence). As DNA, the CDR3 is TGTGCCAGCAGTTGGGGACAGGTTCTCGACAATGAGCAGTTCTTC. Translation: CASSWGQVLDNEQFF.

This chain uses TRBV5-1 with TRBJ2-7; 11 bases line up with TRBD1. The CDR3 extends over 17 amino acids. From germline, CDR1 is SGHRS and CDR2 YFSETQ. Germline trimming cut 1 base from V and 4 bases from J; bases unmatched to any gene: 10. The CDR3 spells CASSLRRGGDRGYEQYF. For the CDR3, the DNA is TGCGCCAGCAGCTTGCGTAGGGGAGGGGACAGGGGGTACGAGCAGTACTTC.

The chain carries TRBV5-1 and TRBJ2-5; D gene ambiguous. Germline lookup yields CDR1 SGHRS and CDR2 YFSETQ. The CDR3 totals 13 residues. Trimming left V 0 bases short and J 0 bases short, with 3 bases between. The CDR3 sequence is CASSLGNQETQYF. DNA of the CDR3: TGCGCCAGCAGCTTGGGCAACCAAGAGACCCAGTACTTC.

The rearrangement joins TRBV28 to TRBJ1-3; maybe TRBD1 (5 bases). The ends were cut back, 7 bases at V and 0 bases at J, with 13 bases in the middle. The CDR3 covers 15 residues. Germline CDR1 MDHEN, CDR2 SYDVKM. The DNA of the CDR3 is TGTGCCAGCAAAACGGGGGGAATCTCTGGAAACACCATATATTTT. Its translation is CASKTGGISGNTIYF.

Comments on this clone: Relative to the germline gene, one junction end is altered; a read error may explain this. The chain combines TRBV7-3 with TRBJ2-2; 9 bases are a match to TRBD2. The CDR3 runs to 17 residues. The germline gives CDR1 SGHTA, CDR2 FQGTGA. The CDR3 DNA reads as TGTGCCAGCAGCCTAACCGCGGGAGGGCCGGGCACCGGGGAGCTGTTTTTT. The encoded protein is CASSLTAGGPGTGELFF. The full variable domain, in which reference TRBV7-3 and TRBJ2-2 provide the parts outside the CDR3, is GAGVSQTPSNKVTEKGKYVELRCDPISGHTALYWYRQSLGQGPEFLIYFQGTGAADDSGLPNDRFFAVRPEGSVSTLKIQRTERGDSAVYLCASSLTAGGPGTGELFFGEGSRLTVL.

This chain joins TRBV6-6 and TRBJ1-3; D gene uncertain. This CDR3 is 15 amino acids long. Germline CDR1 MNHNY, CDR2 SVGAGI (reference sequence). V dropped 7 bases and J dropped 0 bases, with 13 bases sitting between them. CDR3: CASIKDGSSGNTIYF. CDR3 coding DNA: TGTGCCAGCATCAAGGACGGGAGCTCTGGAAACACCATATATTTT.

The V gene is TRBV14, the J gene TRBJ2-1; 7 nucleotides align to TRBD1. The CDR3 consists of 14 residues. The trim removed 4 bases at V and 8 bases at J, leaving 8 bases unmatched. Germline V gene lookup returns CDR1 SGHDN and CDR2 FVKESK. This CDR3 is CASSPRQGVHEQFF. In DNA form, the CDR3 reads TGTGCCAGCAGCCCCCGACAGGGTGTCCATGAGCAGTTCTTC.

The chain employs TRBV4-2 and TRBJ1-3; 9 bases fit TRBD1. Germline CDR1 is LGHNA and CDR2 is YNFKEQ. The CDR3 has 21 residues. V lost 2 bases and J lost 1; bases outside the gene matches: 18. The CDR3 DNA is TGTGCCAGCAGCCAAAGAGGACGGGACAGGGTTTTGTTCGGATCTGGAAACACCATATATTTT. Amino acid sequence: CASSQRGRDRVLFGSGNTIYF.

This chain uses TRBV11-3 with TRBJ1-2; 9 bases are shared with TRBD1. Germline trimming cut 5 bases from V and 2 bases from J; bases unmatched to any gene: 3. CDR3 size: 14 residues. Germline loops: CDR1 SGHNT, CDR2 YENEEA. This chain's CDR3 is CASSQGQGNYGYTF. The DNA for the CDR3 is TGTGCCAGCAGCCAAGGACAGGGGAACTATGGCTACACCTTC.

This chain links TRBV9 with TRBJ2-3; TRBD2 aligns across 10 bases. Unmatched junction bases numbered 12, after V lost 0 bases and J lost 2 bases. CDR1 and CDR2 from the germline V gene are SGDLS and YYNGEE. This CDR3 is built from 19 residues. The CDR3 nucleotides read TGTGCCAGCAGCGTAGATCCTAGCGGGAGAATAAGTTACACAGATACGCAGTATTTT. Its translation is CASSVDPSGRISYTDTQYF. Complete variable domain (other parts from reference TRBV9 and TRBJ2-3): DSGVTQTPKHLITATGQRVTLRCSPRSGDLSVYWYQQSLDQGLQFLIQYYNGEERAKGNILERFSAQQFPDLHSELNLSSLELGDSALYFCASSVDPSGRISYTDTQYFGPGTRLTVL.

This clone was picked up one time. The rearrangement links TRBV27 to TRBJ2-1; D is ambiguous. The germline V gene encodes CDR1 MNHEY and CDR2 SMNVEV (reference sequence). CDR3 length: 16 residues. The ends were cut back, 3 bases at V and 4 bases at J, with 16 bases in the middle. This chain's CDR3 is CASSLNSARHYNEQFF. The CDR3 nucleotides read TGTGCCAGCAGTTTGAACAGCGCCCGACATTACAATGAGCAGTTCTTC.

DNA of the CDR3: TGCAGTGCCTCGGTTAACACTGAAGCTTTCTTT. Protein: CSASVNTEAFF. V usage is TRBV20-1 and J usage is TRBJ1-1; unclear D gene. Germline lookup yields CDR1 DFQATT and CDR2 SNEGSKA (reference sequence). CDR3 length: 11 residues. The V gene lost 6 bases and the J gene lost 2 bases, with 7 bases spanning the gap.

V and J are TRBV19 and TRBJ2-1; 8 bases match TRBD2. V lost 3 bases, J lost 7 bases, and 8 bases stayed unmatched. CDR1 and CDR2 (germline): LNHDA, SQIVND (reference sequence). CDR3 length equals 15 residues. The CDR3 here is CASSILSGMGNEQFF. The CDR3 region has the DNA TGTGCCAGTAGTATCCTTAGCGGGATGGGGAATGAGCAGTTCTTC.

This clone was observed once. This chain uses TRBV5-1 with TRBJ2-1; D gene ambiguous. The CDR3 runs 16 residues. Germline values: CDR1 SGHRS, CDR2 YFSETQ. The germline V and J ends were trimmed by 3 bases and 4 bases, with 17 bases remaining between them. CDR3 DNA sequence: TGCGCCAGCAGCTCCCGGACGATACTTCTTTACAATGAGCAGTTCTTC. Its protein product is CASSSRTILLYNEQFF. The whole variable domain, remainder taken from reference TRBV5-1 and TRBJ2-1, is KAGVTQTPRYLIKTRGQQVTLSCSPISGHRSVSWYQQTPGQGLQFLFEYFSETQRNKGNFPGRFSGRQFSNSRSEMNVSTLELGDSALYLCASSSRTILLYNEQFFGPGTRLTVL.

This chain connects TRBV2 to TRBJ2-7, with TRBD2 matching 13 bases. V trimming: 5 bases; J trimming: 9 bases; junction bases outside the gene matches: 16. The CDR3 runs to 17 residues. Germline V gene data show CDR1 as SNHLY and CDR2 as FYNNEI. CDR3 in DNA: TGTGCCAGCAGTCGACTAGCGGGAGGTGCCGGGCCAATCGGGCAGTACTTC. It specifies CASSRLAGGAGPIGQYF. Variable domain in full (rest from reference TRBV2 and TRBJ2-7): EPEVTQTPSHQVTQMGQEVILRCVPISNHLYFYWYRQILGQKVEFLVSFYNNEISEKSEIFDDQFSVERPDGSNFTLKIRSTKLEDSAMYFCASSRLAGGAGPIGQYFGPGTRLTVT.